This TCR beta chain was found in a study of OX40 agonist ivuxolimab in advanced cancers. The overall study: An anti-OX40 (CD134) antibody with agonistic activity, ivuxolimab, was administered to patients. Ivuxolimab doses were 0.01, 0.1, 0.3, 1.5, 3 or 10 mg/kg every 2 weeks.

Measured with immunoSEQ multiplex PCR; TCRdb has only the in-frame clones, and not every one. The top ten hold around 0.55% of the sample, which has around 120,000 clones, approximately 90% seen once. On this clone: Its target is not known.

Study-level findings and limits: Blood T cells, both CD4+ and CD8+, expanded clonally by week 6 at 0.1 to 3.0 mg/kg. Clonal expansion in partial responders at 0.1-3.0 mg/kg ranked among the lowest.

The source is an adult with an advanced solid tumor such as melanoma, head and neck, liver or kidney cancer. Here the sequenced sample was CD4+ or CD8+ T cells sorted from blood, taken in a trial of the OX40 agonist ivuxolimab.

The chain's CDR3 is CASIAVGRVSYGYTF. The CDR3 DNA reads TGTGCCAGCATCGCAGTTGGGAGGGTCTCCTATGGCTACACCTTC. This chain links TRBV6-1 with TRBJ1-2, with no clear D. CDR3 length: 15 residues. Deletions cut 7 bases from V and 4 bases from J, with 19 bases between. Per the germline V gene, CDR1 is MNHNS and CDR2 is SASEGT.